This record covers a single T cell receptor (beta chain). The clone's antigen remains unknown. No base quality values were provided; no much bigger clone lies one nucleotide off. The CDR3 regions of human TCRbeta chains were analyzed by immunosequencing. The authors' analysis ran thus. Repertoire TCRs were matched against a reference library of SARS-CoV-2-specific TCRs generated with the MIRA antigen-specificity platform. Breadth meant the fraction of unique TCRs that were SARS-CoV-2-associated, whereas depth meant the fraction of total T cells that were SARS-CoV-2-associated. Using the MIRA data, each spike-specific TCR was mapped to the spike region that the TCR reacts to and placed in a CD4 or CD8 class. Log10-transformed breadth and depth values were compared by one-way ANOVA with Sidak's multiple comparisons tests. TCRdb stores this immuneACCESS table with in-frame sequences only. Part of the clones is absent; in the studies checked, under half of the shortfall reflects unresolved V genes, and no reason is known for the rest. V and J calls and clone size follow that table, whereas D and trimming were derived from the DNA. The sample table contains tens of thousands of clones; only one count was recorded for less than 90% of them. The ten largest clones add up to approximately 7% of the sample.

This sample is drawn from a study of T cell responses to AZD1222 COVID-19 vaccine (dated by TCRdb to the early 2020s). Background on the whole study: AZD1222 recipients whose second dose came at about 4 weeks and those whose second dose came at about 12 weeks were combined into one group, since spike-specific TCR depth and breadth did not differ between the two schedules. TCR sequencing covered 233 trial participants: 207 given two doses of AZD1222 and around 25 given two doses of MenACWY control vaccine. Trial participants were enrolled into age subgroups of 18-55, 56-69 and 70-plus years, which contained approximately 150, 30 and 60 TCR-sequenced participants, respectively.

The germline V gene encodes CDR1 SGHDT and CDR2 YYEEEE. Compared with germline, V lacks 3 bases and J lacks 2 bases; bases without a gene match: 5. Its CDR3 holds 15 amino acids, cysteine through phenylalanine. The only DNA kept is the CDR3, 45 bases in frame from the first base. Paper-wide results and their limitations: Because no samples from the day 14 peak response were available, repertoires could be characterized only after the peak T cell response. Participants were mostly white British and included more females than males, and it was suggested by the authors that clonal diversity may have been underestimated. Spike-specific TCR breadth and depth rose significantly after two AZD1222 doses compared with day 0 and with MenACWY recipients. CD4 TCRs associated with the vaccine covered the entire spike protein, and the dominant responses were in regions 160-218 and 743-854. Reportedly, almost half of the unique spike-specific TCRs recognized epitopes lying outside the regions that are mutated in the B.1.351 and B.1.1.7 variants. In the small 56-69-year group, the increase in depth fell short of significance, most likely because of low power. Conclusions about previously exposed vaccinees are limited, since just six AZD1222 recipients were seropositive for SARS-CoV-2 at baseline.

The time point label, as the study defines it: baseline before first vaccination. Vaccinee samples came from UK trials COV001 and COV002, including a single-blind randomized controlled phase 2/3 trial of AZD1222 (ChAdOx1 nCoV-19) in healthy adults. For TCRbeta chain sequencing, PBMC samples from trial participants were taken at day 0 and at day 28 after the second dose. This sequence originates from an adult in good health. The sequence joins TRBV5-6 to TRBJ2-5; TRBD2 aligns with 9 central bases. Here the sequenced sample was peripheral blood, taken on day 0 of AZD1222 vaccination. The DNA reads TGTGCCAGCAGCTCCCCCCTAGCGGGGCAAGAGACCCAGTACTTC. It translates to CASSSPLAGQETQYF.